This TCR beta chain was captured by sequencing in a study of blood T cell repertoires in COVID-19. The wider study: COVID-19 samples, acute and convalescent, were from the United States, Italy and Spain.

How the authors handled the data: Reference gene primer amplification gave nucleated cell count estimates. Profiled with immunoSEQ multiplex PCR; TCRdb holds only in-frame clones, not every one. The V and J calls and clone size are taken from that table; D and trimming were inferred from the DNA. The table lists around 67,000 clones, just over 85% of them singletons. Germline CDR1 SGDLS, CDR2 YYNGEE. V shed 0 bases and J 1 base; nucleotides not matched to a gene: 3. The CDR3 totals 15 residues. The TCR originated in a woman aged 80 or over with active or convalescent COVID-19. The source material was peripheral blood. The V call is TRBV9, the J call TRBJ1-1, with 7 bases fitting TRBD1. CDR3 protein: CASSVDRGSNTEAFF. The CDR3 nucleotides are TGTGCCAGCAGCGTAGACAGGGGCTCGAACACTGAAGCTTTCTTT.